This T cell receptor (beta chain) comes out of a study of blood T cell repertoires in COVID-19. On the study more broadly: Italy, Spain and the United States were the sources of the convalescent and acute COVID-19 samples. Nucleic acid was either cDNA or gDNA, and it came from T cells, B-cell-depleted T cells, or PBMCs.

V lost 2 bases, J lost 6 bases, and 26 bases lay in between. The CDR3 sequence is 18 residues long. The germline CDR1 and CDR2 sequences are SGHDN and FVKESK. Per the original methods: For nucleated cells, counts were estimated from reference gene primer amplification. Only in-frame clones appear in the TCRdb table, and some are missing; sequencing was by immunoSEQ multiplex PCR. For V, J and clone size, that table is used; D and trimming come from the DNA. The sample holds approximately 270,000 clones; around 89% are singletons and the top ten take 0.75% to 0.9%. The origin of this receptor is a man aged 25-45 years with acute or convalescent COVID-19. This chain joins TRBV14 and TRBJ2-7; D might be TRBD2 (5 bases). Sequencing was performed on peripheral blood. The CDR3 DNA reads TGTGCCAGCAGCCAAAGGAGCTCTTGGCTAGCCCCCTGGCCCGAGCAGTACTTC. Protein sequence: CASSQRSSWLAPWPEQYF.